This note documents a single T cell receptor (beta chain) sequence. This entry is derived from a study of blood T cell repertoires in COVID-19. The overall study: Acute-phase and convalescent COVID-19 samples originated in the United States, Italy and Spain. T cells, B-cell-depleted T cells, or PBMCs supplied cDNA or gDNA.

Original data processing: Quantification of nucleated cells was approximated via reference gene primer amplification. The table came from immunoSEQ multiplex PCR; TCRdb's copy has only in-frame clones and leaves some out. The V and J calls and the clone size are those of that table, but D and trimming were determined from the DNA. The data hold about 270,000 clones, with about 85% observed a single time. This TCR derives from a woman between 50 and 59 years old with active or convalescent COVID-19. Sequencing was carried out using peripheral blood.

The CDR3 loop is CATRREGTEAFF. DNA for the CDR3: TGTGCCACCAGGAGGGAGGGCACTGAAGCTTTCTTT. V and J are TRBV15 and TRBJ1-1; D unclear. The length of the CDR3 is 12 residues. Trimming left V 6 bases short and J 4 bases short, with 9 bases between. Looked up from germline, CDR1 is LNHNV and CDR2 is YYDKDF (reference sequence).